These 5 T cell receptor beta chains share one sample of origin, sequenced in a study of CD8+ T cells in alopecia areata. cDNA reverse transcribed from extracted RNA served as the sequencing template. The method was immunoSEQ multiplex PCR; TCRdb's version includes in-frame clones alone and lacks a portion of them. The data contain 75,000 to 100,000 clones, about 45% of them singletons. The sequenced material came from CD4+ T cells sorted from blood. These receptors all stem from a human donor with alopecia areata.

This clone was seen more than once but under ten times. This chain uses TRBV6-5 with TRBJ2-7; the D gene is possibly TRBD2 (6 bases). The CDR3 is 14 amino acids. The germline V gene encodes CDR1 MNHEY and CDR2 SVGAGI. Trimming took off 5 bases at V and 3 bases at J, with 14 bases between the two ends. The CDR3 nucleotides read TGTGCCAGCAGTCCCGGGACTGGCCTCTACGAGCAGTACTTC. Protein: CASSPGTGLYEQYF.

This rearrangement joins TRBV29-1 to TRBJ2-1; 13 bases line up with TRBD2. The germline V gene encodes CDR1 SQVTM and CDR2 ANQGSEA. This CDR3 has 13 residues. The J segment lost 13 bases and the V segment lost 7 bases, leaving 10 bases of the junction unmatched. For the CDR3, the DNA is TGCAGCGCTGGGACTAGCGGGGTGTCTTCCCAGTTCTTC. As protein: CSAGTSGVSSQFF.

This clone turned up a few times. The J gene is TRBJ1-1, the V gene TRBV28; weak D call: TRBD1 (5 bases). The V gene's germline CDR1 is MDHEN and CDR2 SYDVKM. V was shortened by 3 bases and J by 6 bases, with 17 bases between the two germline ends. The CDR3 has 15 residues. The chain's CDR3 is CASSFLAGRIAEAFF. As DNA, the CDR3 is TGTGCCAGCAGTTTCCTGGCAGGGAGGATCGCTGAAGCTTTCTTT.

The chain links TRBV29-1 to TRBJ1-1; TRBD1 is a possible D gene (5 bases). The V end was cut by 0 bases, the J end by 5 bases, with 13 bases between. CDR1 SQVTM and CDR2 ANQGSEA come from the germline V gene. The CDR3 has 14 residues. DNA of the CDR3: TGCAGCGTTGAAGACAGGGCCGTAACTACTGAAGCTTTCTTT. This translates into CSVEDRAVTTEAFF.

This chain links TRBV7-2 with TRBJ2-1; D ambiguous. Deletions cut 3 bases from V and 12 bases from J, with 9 bases between. The CDR3 spans 11 residues. Germline CDR1 and CDR2: SGHTA and FQGNSA. The CDR3 nucleotides are TGTGCCAGCAGCTTTGACATAGCGCAGTTCTTC. Its protein product is CASSFDIAQFF.